These 18 T cell receptor beta chains share one sample of origin, sequenced in a study of identical twins (dated by TCRdb to about 2016). The library relied on 5' RACE. Sequencing was performed on an Illumina HiSeq 2000. TCRdb reprocessed the public reads (quality trimming at Q25 with fastp, clone calling with MiXCR) and kept in-frame beta chains. Entries are consolidated by CDR3 protein sequence, retaining the most common genes and DNA. Within this sample are 470,000 or so distinct CDR3 sequences, with 24% of them counted one time only. In total, the top ten clones hold just under 3% of the sample. These records were also assigned to another study, of T cells expressing NK-cell markers.

The sequenced sample consisted of CD4+ T cells sorted from blood. The receptors come from a woman aged 18-35 years in good health.

This clonotype has more than one count but fewer than ten. The chain recombines TRBV7-8 with TRBJ2-7; the D is unclear. This CDR3 contains 14 residues. CDR1 and CDR2 from the germline V gene are SGHVS and FQNEAQ. V lost 1 base, J lost 4 bases, and 11 bases lay in between. CDR3 in DNA: TGTGCCAGCAGCTTAGGGCCAGACGGATACGAGCAGTACTTC. The encoded protein is CASSLGPDGYEQYF.

The V gene is TRBV12-3 or TRBV12-4, the J gene TRBJ2-1; D gene ambiguous. The CDR3 sequence is 13 residues long. The V end was cut by 0 bases, the J end by 10 bases, with 10 bases between. CDR3 DNA sequence: TGTGCCAGCAGTTTAGCGGCGGCTTGGGAGCAGTTCTTC. Amino acid sequence: CASSLAAAWEQFF.

The chain carries TRBV7-8 and TRBJ1-1; unclear D gene. CDR3 length: 15 amino acids. Germline CDR1 and CDR2: SGHVS and FQNEAQ. The V end lost 1 base, the J end lost 2 bases, and 11 bases lay between the germline ends. Written as DNA, the CDR3 is TGTGCCAGCAGCTTAGTTGCCCGGCTAAACACTGAAGCTTTCTTT. It specifies CASSLVARLNTEAFF.

In this sample, this clonotype turned up a few times. This sequence joins TRBV6-2 or TRBV6-3 and TRBJ1-5; unclear D gene. CDR3 length: 14 residues. Trimming cost V 6 bases and J 4 bases, with 13 bases left between them. Germline V gives CDR1 MNHEY, CDR2 SVGEGT. CDR3 sequence (DNA): TGTGCCAGCAGAATAGATTCGGGGAATCAGCCCCAGCATTTT. This translates into CASRIDSGNQPQHF.

This clonotype has just a few counts. The chain recombines TRBV28 with TRBJ2-7; 10 bases fit TRBD1. Germline CDR1 MDHEN, CDR2 SYDVKM. The CDR3 length is 13 residues. Trimming took 10 bases from V and 6 from J; bases not matched to a gene: 9. The CDR3 bases are TGTGCCACCTCCGGGACAGGGGACAGCGAGCAGTACTTC. Its protein is CATSGTGDSEQYF.

The chain is built from TRBV20-1 and TRBJ1-5; 8 nucleotides align to TRBD1. Germline trimming cut 2 bases from V and 6 bases from J; bases unmatched to any gene: 6. The CDR3 length is 14 residues. CDR1 DFQATT and CDR2 SNEGSKA come from the germline V gene (reference sequence). The CDR3 DNA reads as TGCAGTGCTAGACGGACAGGGCCAAGTCAGCCCCAGCATTTT. Amino acids: CSARRTGPSQPQHF.

This clonotype appeared a single time. The V and J genes are TRBV5-1 and TRBJ2-7; 7 bases map to TRBD1. The germline V gene encodes CDR1 SGHRS and CDR2 YFSETQ. CDR3 length equals 15 residues. The trim removed 3 bases at V and 2 bases at J, leaving 8 bases unmatched. The CDR3 sequence is CASSWGQLSAYEQYF. In DNA form, the CDR3 reads TGCGCCAGCAGCTGGGGACAGTTATCGGCCTACGAGCAGTACTTC.

The V call is TRBV7-2, the J call TRBJ2-7, with 7 bases matching TRBD1. After removal of 0 bases from V and 2 bases from J, the junction contained 4 bases not matched to a gene. In germline, CDR1 is SGHTA, CDR2 FQGNSA. The CDR3 is 15 amino acids. CDR3 DNA: TGTGCCAGCAGCTTAGCAGTCGGGACAGCCTACGAGCAGTACTTC. Translating it yields CASSLAVGTAYEQYF. Looking up the rest from reference TRBV7-2 and TRBJ2-7 gives the full variable domain: GAGVSQSPSNKVTEKGKDVELRCDPISGHTALYWYRQSLGQGLEFLIYFQGNSAPDKSGLPSDRFSAERTGGSVSTLTIQRTQQEDSAVYLCASSLAVGTAYEQYFGPGTRLTVT.

The CDR3: CASSLGHAGASYNEQFF. The CDR3 nucleotides read TGTGCCAGCAGCTTGGGCCATGCGGGGGCATCTTACAATGAGCAGTTCTTC. V usage is TRBV5-5 and J usage is TRBJ2-1; maybe TRBD2 (7 bases). CDR1 is SGHKS, CDR2 YYEKEE, per germline (reference sequence). The CDR3 consists of 17 residues. V lost 0 bases and J 4 bases, leaving 17 bases between the germline ends.

This clonotype turned up a few times. The rearrangement joins TRBV14 to TRBJ2-1, with 7 bases identical to TRBD2. The V gene's germline CDR1 is SGHDN and CDR2 FVKESK. The ends lost 4 bases at V and 4 bases at J; junction bases unmatched: 4. This CDR3 has 14 residues. The DNA of the CDR3 is TGTGCCAGCAGCCGAGCGGGACCGTACAATGAGCAGTTCTTC. Translation: CASSRAGPYNEQFF. Together with reference TRBV14 and TRBJ2-1, the CDR3 gives the full variable domain: EAGVTQFPSHSVIEKGQTVTLRCDPISGHDNLYWYRRVMGKEIKFLLHFVKESKQDESGMPNNRFLAERTGGTYSTLKVQPAELEDSGVYFCASSRAGPYNEQFFGPGTRLTVL.

This clonotype was counted at least ten times. V and J are TRBV12-3 or TRBV12-4 and TRBJ1-1; D uncertain. The V gene lost 3 bases and the J gene lost 5 bases, with 10 bases spanning the gap. This CDR3 is built from 13 residues. Here the CDR3 DNA reads TGTGCCAGCAGTTTTGCGGGAGCAACTGAAGCTTTCTTT. This encodes CASSFAGATEAFF.

This clonotype was detected a few times. This chain joins TRBV4-2 and TRBJ2-7, with D perhaps given as TRBD1 or TRBD2 (5 bases each). Trimming cost V 4 bases and J 1 base, with 14 bases left between them. The CDR3 has 15 amino acids. Germline values: CDR1 LGHNA, CDR2 YNFKEQ. The CDR3 DNA reads TGTGCCAGCAGCCCGGCCGGGGCCCAGTCCTACGAGCAGTACTTC. Translating gives CASSPAGAQSYEQYF.

In this sample, this clonotype turned up a few times. Relative to the germline gene, one junction end is altered; a read error may explain this. The J gene is TRBJ1-2, the V gene TRBV5-6; D is undetermined. Germline V gives CDR1 SGHDT, CDR2 YYEEEE. This CDR3 has 11 residues. The CDR3 coding sequence is TGTGCCAGCAGCTTTGTGGCAGGATCAAGTTTC. Translating it yields CASSFVAGSSF.

This clonotype was seen a handful of times. The chain uses TRBV20-1 and TRBJ2-1; D is unresolved. Per the germline V gene, CDR1 is DFQATT and CDR2 is SNEGSKA (reference sequence). The CDR3 is 13 residues long. The CDR3 coding sequence is TGCAGCCCAGCCCAGAGCTCCTACAATGAGCAGTTCTTC. This translates into CSPAQSSYNEQFF.

This chain connects TRBV10-2 to TRBJ2-1, with 9 bases fitting TRBD1. Losses at the gene ends were 8 bases for V and 4 bases for J; bases not matched to a gene: 3. This CDR3 is built from 13 residues. The V gene's germline CDR1 is WSHSY and CDR2 SAAADI. CDR3 protein: CASRQGVYNEQFF. In DNA, the CDR3 is TGCGCCAGCCGACAGGGGGTTTACAATGAGCAGTTCTTC.

This chain links TRBV12-3 or TRBV12-4 with TRBJ2-7; D is unresolved. This CDR3 comprises 15 residues. V was trimmed by 3 bases and J by 3 bases, leaving 15 bases between them. The CDR3 region is CASSFFALWVYEQYF. In DNA, the CDR3 is TGTGCCAGCAGTTTCTTTGCCTTGTGGGTCTACGAGCAGTACTTC.

The chain links TRBV7-9 to TRBJ2-3; 9 bases agree with TRBD2. The ends lost 6 bases at V and 0 bases at J; junction bases unmatched: 10. The length of the CDR3 is 17 residues. Looked up from germline, CDR1 is SEHNR and CDR2 is FQNEAQ (reference sequence). CDR3 sequence (DNA): TGTGCCAGCAGACCGGGATCTAGCGGGACTAGCACAGATACGCAGTATTTT. It is translated as CASRPGSSGTSTDTQYF.

V is TRBV7-2 and J is TRBJ2-5; D gene unclear. The CDR3 contains 11 residues. V lost 2 bases and J lost 6, with 4 bases in between. Germline loops: CDR1 SGHTA, CDR2 FQGNSA. The CDR3 loop reads CASSLLQTQYF. The CDR3 DNA follows: TGTGCCAGCAGCTTATTGCAGACCCAGTACTTC.